This T cell receptor beta chain was captured by sequencing in a study of blood T cell repertoires in COVID-19. Clones were read by immunoSEQ multiplex PCR, and TCRdb kept only the in-frame ones, dropping some. The sample records about 68,000 clones, more than 85% being singletons. In its sample, this clone was seen a few times. Deletions cut 5 bases from V and 4 bases from J, with 15 bases between. The CDR3 is 15 amino acids. Germline V lookup: CDR1 MGHRA, CDR2 YSYEKL. Input material: peripheral blood. The chain links TRBV4-1 to TRBJ1-5, with D perhaps matching TRBD1 (6 bases). The receptor was isolated from a man aged 50-60 years with COVID-19, enrolled during active disease. CDR3 loop: CASSYRDIGNQPQHF. The DNA of the CDR3 is TGCGCCAGCAGCTACCGGGACATTGGGAATCAGCCCCAGCATTTT.